This TCR beta chain was recorded in a study of blood T cell repertoires in COVID-19. Looking at the study overall: Whether acute or convalescent, the COVID-19 samples came from the United States, Italy and Spain.

The trim removed 7 bases at V and 7 bases at J, leaving 10 bases unmatched. CDR3 length: 15 amino acids. Germline CDR1 and CDR2: LNHDA and SQIVND (reference sequence). Produced via immunoSEQ multiplex PCR; TCRdb's table is partial and in-frame only. This sample yields about 220,000 clones, of which about 80% are seen a single time; approximately 1.3% belongs to the top ten. Input material: PBMCs or T cells enriched from blood (not recorded which). The J gene is TRBJ2-2, the V gene TRBV19, with 9 nucleotides matching TRBD1. The receptor's source is a woman aged 40 to 50 with acute COVID-19. This CDR3 is CASINGDRVGGELFF. CDR3 nucleotide sequence: TGTGCCAGTATCAACGGGGACAGGGTCGGCGGGGAGCTGTTTTTT.